This TCR beta chain is from a study of blood T cell repertoires in COVID-19. Produced via immunoSEQ multiplex PCR; TCRdb's table is partial and in-frame only. In the table there are roughly 180,000 clones, roughly 84% of which are singletons. Germline values: CDR1 SGDLS, CDR2 YYNGEE. V lost 0 bases, J lost 3 bases, and 24 bases lay in between. The CDR3 has 19 residues. The source of this sequence is a woman aged 40 to 55 with COVID-19, enrolled during active disease. This chain joins TRBV9 and TRBJ1-1; TRBD1 is a possible D gene (5 bases). The source material was peripheral blood. For the CDR3, the DNA is TGTGCCAGCAGCGTAGACCTCCAGGGCGAAGGGGCGGGGTACACTGAAGCTTTCTTT. It encodes CASSVDLQGEGAGYTEAFF.